A selection of T cell receptor beta chains follows, all from one sample in a study of Ad26.COV2.S vaccination and SARS-CoV-2 variants. Assay used: immunoSEQ multiplex PCR; TCRdb lists only in-frame clones, some missing. Of hundreds of thousands of clones in the sample, approximately 88% are singletons; the top ten hold over 1.3%. The material sequenced was peripheral blood, taken in a trial of Ad26.COV2.S vaccine versus placebo. The receptor set was obtained from a person between 18 and 60 years old who received the Ad26.COV2.S COVID-19 vaccine or a placebo. The CDR3 runs from the conserved cysteine through the conserved F or W. D genes are given only for firm matches. Rows give clone size only sometimes, using once, few, many, or a class for an expanded clone.

TRBV11-3	NA	NA	TRBJ2-3	TGTGCCAGCAGTACAGGACTGAGCACAGATACGCAGTATTTT	CASSTGLSTDTQYF
TRBV5-6	NA	NA	TRBJ2-2	TGTGCCAGCAGCAGCTTAGGAGGGGCCAGCATCACCGGGGAGCTGTTTTTT	CASSSLGGASITGELFF
TRBV3-1/TRBV3-2	NA	NA	TRBJ2-7	TGTGCCAGCAGCCAAGGGTGGCAGAGTGAGCAGTACTTC	CASSQGWQSEQYF
TRBV15	NA	NA	TRBJ1-2	TGTGCCACCAGCAGAGATTTGGCAGGGTCGGCCTTCTATGGCTACACCTTC	CATSRDLAGSAFYGYTF
TRBV10-3	NA	NA	TRBJ1-2	TGTGCCATCAGTGAGGGTCTGGCTGGGTATGGCTACACCTTC	CAISEGLAGYGYTF
TRBV3-1/TRBV3-2	NA	NA	TRBJ1-5	TGTGCCAGCTTGGGTTTTTTCGATCAGCCCCAGCATTTT	CASLGFFDQPQHF
TRBV3-1/TRBV3-2	NA	NA	TRBJ1-4	TGTGCCAGCAGCCAAGACCGGGTTTCAACTAATGAAAAACTGTTTTTT	CASSQDRVSTNEKLFF
TRBV5-6	NA	TRBD1	TRBJ1-5	TGTGCCAGCAGCTTAACACAGGGGCCGAGTCAGCCCCAGCATTTT	CASSLTQGPSQPQHF
TRBV6-5	NA	NA	TRBJ1-1	TGTGCCAGCACCCCCCCCTACGGCTTGACTGAAGCTTTCTTT	CASTPPYGLTEAFF
TRBV27	NA	TRBD1	TRBJ2-4	TGTGCCAGCAGCTCGACAGGGGGAAACATTCAGTACTTC	CASSSTGGNIQYF
TRBV18	NA	TRBD1	TRBJ1-6	TGTGCCAGCTCACCACCCGGACAGGGGGGTTCACCCCTCCACTTT	CASSPPGQGGSPLHF
TRBV2	NA	TRBD1	TRBJ1-2	TGTGCCAGCAGTGAACAGGGACAGGGATTGGGGAGCTACACCTTC	CASSEQGQGLGSYTF
TRBV19	NA	TRBD1	TRBJ1-2	TGTGCCAGTAATACGGACAGGGCTAACTATGGCTACACCTTC	CASNTDRANYGYTF
TRBV19	NA	NA	TRBJ2-1	TGTGCCAGTAGCCCACGACTAGAGGCTGGTGAGCAGTTCTTC	CASSPRLEAGEQFF
TRBV5-5	NA	NA	TRBJ2-2	TGTGCCAGCAGTTGGGGGGTTCTAAACACCGGGGAGCTGTTTTTT	CASSWGVLNTGELFF
TRBV10-3	NA	TRBD1	TRBJ1-5	TGTGCCATCAGTCCTGACAGGGGTGGCAATCAGCCCCAGCATTTT	CAISPDRGGNQPQHF
TRBV2	once	NA	TRBJ2-2	TGTGCCAGCAATAAAGGACAATCGAACACCGGGGAGCTGTTTTTT	CASNKGQSNTGELFF
TRBV6-4	NA	TRBD1	TRBJ2-7	TGTGCCAGCAGATTACAGGGGGCGGCCTACGAGCAGTACTTC	CASRLQGAAYEQYF
TRBV14	NA	TRBD1	TRBJ2-2	TGTGCCAGCAGTGGACCCCAGGGGGCCGCCGGGGAGCTGTTTTTT	CASSGPQGAAGELFF
TRBV6-5	NA	NA	TRBJ2-3	TGTGCCAGCAGTTACTCTAAGGGGAATACAGATACGCAGTATTTT	CASSYSKGNTDTQYF